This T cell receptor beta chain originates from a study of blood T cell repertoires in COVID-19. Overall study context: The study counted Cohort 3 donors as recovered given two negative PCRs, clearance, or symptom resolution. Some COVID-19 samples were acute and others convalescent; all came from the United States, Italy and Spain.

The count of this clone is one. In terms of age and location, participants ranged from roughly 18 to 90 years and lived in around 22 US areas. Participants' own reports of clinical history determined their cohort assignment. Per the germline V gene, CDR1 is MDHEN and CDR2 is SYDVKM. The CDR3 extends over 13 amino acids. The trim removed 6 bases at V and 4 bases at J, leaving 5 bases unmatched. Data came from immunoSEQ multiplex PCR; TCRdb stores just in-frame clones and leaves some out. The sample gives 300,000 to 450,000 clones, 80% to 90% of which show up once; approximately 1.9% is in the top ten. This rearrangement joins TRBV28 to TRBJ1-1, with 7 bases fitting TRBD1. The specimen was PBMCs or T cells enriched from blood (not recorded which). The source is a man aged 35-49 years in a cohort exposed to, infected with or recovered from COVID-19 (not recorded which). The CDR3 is CASRRGHGTEAFF. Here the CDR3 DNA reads TGTGCCAGCAGGAGGGGGCACGGCACTGAAGCTTTCTTT.